This T cell receptor (beta chain) was sequenced for a study of spatial heterogeneity in lung cancer. Whole-study findings and limits: Mutation tallies in tumors tracked expanded intratumoral alpha and beta TCR counts.

Sample time point: sample taken at primary tumor resection. Germline loops: CDR1 LGHNA, CDR2 YSLEER. The CDR3 is 14 amino acids. TCRdb independently ran MiXCR on the 5' RACE reads; one entry per CDR3 protein. The data show 7,000 to 9,500 distinct CDR3 sequences, less than 6% seen once. This clonotype has only a few counts. Its antigen is undetermined. One junction end disagrees with the germline gene, perhaps due to a read error. The chain links TRBV4-3 to TRBJ2-7; 10 nucleotides align to TRBD1. The source was lung tumor tissue, collected at surgery. The TCR comes from a female donor with early-stage non-small cell lung cancer. The CDR3 region has the DNA TGCGCCAGCAGCCTATACCGGGACAGGGGCCGAACCCAATTC. It specifies CASSLYRDRGRTQF.